The T cell receptor beta chain under discussion was sequenced for a study of shared clonotypes between healthy human individuals. Study-level information: Each donor contributed plates that comprised three CD4 naive, three CD4 memory, two CD8 naive and one CD8 memory.

Assay execution proceeded at the deep level. Sequenced by immunoSEQ multiplex PCR; TCRdb stores in-frame clones only, minus some. The sample lists roughly 380,000 clones; just over 95% were seen once. After removal of 3 bases from V and 0 bases from J, the junction contained 3 bases not matched to a gene. Germline V gene data show CDR1 as SGHDT and CDR2 as YYEEEE. This CDR3 contains 14 residues. This sequence was found in a man younger than 40 in good health. The chain is built from TRBV5-6 and TRBJ2-7; 7 nucleotides line up with TRBD1. The sample was memory CD8+ T cells sorted from blood. Noted subset: CD45RO+ cells pooled with CCR7-negative TemRA cells. Here the CDR3 reads CASSYRGPSYEQYF. CDR3 sequence (DNA): TGTGCCAGCAGCTACAGGGGTCCCTCCTACGAGCAGTACTTC.